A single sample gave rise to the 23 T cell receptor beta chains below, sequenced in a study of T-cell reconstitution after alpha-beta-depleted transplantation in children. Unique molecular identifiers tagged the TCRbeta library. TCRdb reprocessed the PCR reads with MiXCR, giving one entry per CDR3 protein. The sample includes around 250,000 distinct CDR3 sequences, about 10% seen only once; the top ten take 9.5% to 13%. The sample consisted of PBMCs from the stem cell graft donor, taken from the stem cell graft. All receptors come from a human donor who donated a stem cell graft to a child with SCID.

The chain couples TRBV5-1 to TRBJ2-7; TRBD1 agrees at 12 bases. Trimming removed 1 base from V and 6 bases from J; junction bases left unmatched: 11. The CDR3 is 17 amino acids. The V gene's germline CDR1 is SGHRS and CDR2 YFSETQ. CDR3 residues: CASSLSVGTGGFGEQYF. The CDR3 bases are TGCGCCAGCAGCTTGTCAGTAGGGACAGGGGGCTTTGGCGAGCAGTACTTC. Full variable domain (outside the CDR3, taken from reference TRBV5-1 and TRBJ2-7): KAGVTQTPRYLIKTRGQQVTLSCSPISGHRSVSWYQQTPGQGLQFLFEYFSETQRNKGNFPGRFSGRQFSNSRSEMNVSTLELGDSALYLCASSLSVGTGGFGEQYFGPGTRLTVT.

The CDR3 region is CASSSGQATMDTQYF. The CDR3 nucleotides read TGTGCCAGCAGCTCCGGACAGGCTACGATGGATACGCAGTATTTT. This rearrangement joins TRBV7-3 to TRBJ2-3; TRBD1 agrees at 7 bases. The V segment lost 4 bases and the J segment 6 bases; nucleotides outside the gene matches: 10. The CDR3 covers 15 residues. Germline CDR1 is SGHTA and CDR2 is FQGTGA. The full variable domain, with the rest looked up from reference TRBV7-3 and TRBJ2-3, is GAGVSQTPSNKVTEKGKYVELRCDPISGHTALYWYRQSLGQGPEFLIYFQGTGAADDSGLPNDRFFAVRPEGSVSTLKIQRTERGDSAVYLCASSSGQATMDTQYFGPGTRLTVL.

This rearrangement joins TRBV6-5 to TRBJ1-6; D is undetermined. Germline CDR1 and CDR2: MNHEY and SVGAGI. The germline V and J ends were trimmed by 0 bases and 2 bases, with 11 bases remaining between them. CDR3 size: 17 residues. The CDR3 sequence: CASSYSSGPPYNSPLHF. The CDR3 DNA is TGTGCCAGCAGTTACTCTTCGGGTCCCCCCTATAATTCACCCCTCCACTTT.

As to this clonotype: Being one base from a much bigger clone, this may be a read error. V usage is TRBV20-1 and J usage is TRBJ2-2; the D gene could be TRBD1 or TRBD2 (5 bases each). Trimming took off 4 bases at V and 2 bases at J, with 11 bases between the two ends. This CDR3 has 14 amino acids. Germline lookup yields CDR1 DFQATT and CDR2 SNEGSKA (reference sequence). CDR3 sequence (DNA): TGCAGTGCTATACAGGACTCCAACACCGGGGAGCTGTTTTTT. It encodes CSAIQDSNTGELFF.

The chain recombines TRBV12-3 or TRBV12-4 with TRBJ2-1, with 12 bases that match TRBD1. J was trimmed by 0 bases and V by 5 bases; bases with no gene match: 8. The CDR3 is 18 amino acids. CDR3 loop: CASSTGTGGLSSYNEQFF. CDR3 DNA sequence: TGTGCCAGCAGTACCGGGACAGGGGGCCTGAGCTCCTACAATGAGCAGTTCTTC.

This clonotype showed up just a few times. The CDR3 DNA sequence: TGCAGTGCTATACTAGCGGGGAACGGGGAGCTGTTTTTT. This gives the protein CSAILAGNGELFF. The gene calls are TRBV20-1 and TRBJ2-2, with 10 positions matching TRBD2. From germline, CDR1 is DFQATT and CDR2 SNEGSKA (reference sequence). The CDR3 is 13 amino acids. The V segment lost 4 bases and the J segment 7 bases; nucleotides outside the gene matches: 3.

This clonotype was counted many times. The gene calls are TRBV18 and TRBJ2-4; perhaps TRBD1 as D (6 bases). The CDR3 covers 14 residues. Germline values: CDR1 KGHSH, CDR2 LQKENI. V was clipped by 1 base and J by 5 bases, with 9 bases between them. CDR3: CASSPQTGQNIQYF. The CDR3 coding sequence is TGTGCCAGCTCACCACAGACAGGCCAAAACATTCAGTACTTC.

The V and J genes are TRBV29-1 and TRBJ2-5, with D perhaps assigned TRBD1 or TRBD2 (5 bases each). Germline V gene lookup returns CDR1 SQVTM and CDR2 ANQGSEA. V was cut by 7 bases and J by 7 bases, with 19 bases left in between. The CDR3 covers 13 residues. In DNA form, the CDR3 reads TGCAGCGCCGGACAAATTGGCGGAGGGACCCAGTACTTC. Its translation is CSAGQIGGGTQYF.

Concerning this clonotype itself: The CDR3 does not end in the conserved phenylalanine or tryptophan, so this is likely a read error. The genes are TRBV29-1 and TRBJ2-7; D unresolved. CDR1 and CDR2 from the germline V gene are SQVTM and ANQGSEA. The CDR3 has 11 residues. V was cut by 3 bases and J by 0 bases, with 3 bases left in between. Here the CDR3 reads CSVDVSYEQYI. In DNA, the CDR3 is TGCAGCGTTGATGTCTCCTACGAGCAGTACATC.

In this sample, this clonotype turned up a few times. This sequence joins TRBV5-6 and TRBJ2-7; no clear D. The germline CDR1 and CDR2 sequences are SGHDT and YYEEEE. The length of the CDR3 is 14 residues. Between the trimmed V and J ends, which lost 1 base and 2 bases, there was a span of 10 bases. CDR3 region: CASSLSGRAYEQYF. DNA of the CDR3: TGTGCCAGCAGCTTGTCGGGCAGAGCCTACGAGCAGTACTTC. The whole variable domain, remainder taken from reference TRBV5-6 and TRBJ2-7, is DAGVTQSPTHLIKTRGQQVTLRCSPKSGHDTVSWYQQALGQGPQFIFQYYEEEERQRGNFPDRFSGHQFPNYSSELNVNALLLGDSALYLCASSLSGRAYEQYFGPGTRLTVT.

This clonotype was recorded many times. CDR3 amino acids: CASSQEEDTSLNTGQYF. DNA for the CDR3: TGCGCCAGCAGCCAAGAGGAGGACACCTCCCTTAATACCGGGCAGTACTTC. The chain employs TRBV4-1 and TRBJ2-7; D may correspond to TRBD1 or TRBD2 (5 bases each). Germline lookup yields CDR1 MGHRA and CDR2 YSYEKL. Trimming took off 0 bases at V and 9 bases at J, with 24 bases between the two ends. CDR3 length: 17 residues.

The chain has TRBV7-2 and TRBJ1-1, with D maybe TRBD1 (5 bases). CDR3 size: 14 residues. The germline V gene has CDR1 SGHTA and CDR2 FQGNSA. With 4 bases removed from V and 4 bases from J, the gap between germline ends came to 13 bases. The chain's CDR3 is CASSSKQGGTEAFF. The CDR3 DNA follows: TGTGCCAGCAGCTCAAAGCAGGGTGGCACTGAAGCTTTCTTT.

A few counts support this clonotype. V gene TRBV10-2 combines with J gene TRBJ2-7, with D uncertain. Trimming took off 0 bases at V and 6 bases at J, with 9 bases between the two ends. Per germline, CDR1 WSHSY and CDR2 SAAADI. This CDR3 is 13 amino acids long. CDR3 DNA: TGCGCCAGCAGTGAGTCGAATGCCGCCGAGCAGTACTTC. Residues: CASSESNAAEQYF.

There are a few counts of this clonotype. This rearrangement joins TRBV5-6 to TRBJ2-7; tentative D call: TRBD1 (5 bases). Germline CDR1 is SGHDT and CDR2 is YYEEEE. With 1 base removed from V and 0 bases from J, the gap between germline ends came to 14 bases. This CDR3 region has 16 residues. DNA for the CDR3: TGTGCCAGCAGCTTGCGATCAGGGCCCCTCTCCTACGAGCAGTACTTC. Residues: CASSLRSGPLSYEQYF.

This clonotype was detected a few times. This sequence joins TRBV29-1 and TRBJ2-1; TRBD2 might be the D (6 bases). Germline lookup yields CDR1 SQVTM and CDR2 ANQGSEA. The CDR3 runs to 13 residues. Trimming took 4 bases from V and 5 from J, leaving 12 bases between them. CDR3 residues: CSVGSTSHNEQFF. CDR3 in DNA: TGCAGCGTTGGTAGCACTAGCCACAATGAGCAGTTCTTC.

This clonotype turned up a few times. This chain's CDR3 is CAISERGSYEQYF. CDR3 nucleotide sequence: TGTGCCATCAGTGAGAGGGGGTCCTACGAGCAGTACTTC. The chain combines TRBV10-3 with TRBJ2-7, with D perhaps TRBD1 (6 bases). The germline V and J ends were trimmed by 2 bases and 1 base, with 6 bases remaining between them. Germline V lookup: CDR1 ENHRY, CDR2 SYGVKD. The CDR3 is 13 residues long.

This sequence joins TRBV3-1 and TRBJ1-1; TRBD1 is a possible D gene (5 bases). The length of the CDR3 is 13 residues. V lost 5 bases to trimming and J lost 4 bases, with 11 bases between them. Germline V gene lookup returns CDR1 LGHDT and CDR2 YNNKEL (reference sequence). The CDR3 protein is CASSARGFTEAFF. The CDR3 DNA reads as TGTGCCAGCAGCGCCCGGGGGTTCACTGAAGCTTTCTTT.

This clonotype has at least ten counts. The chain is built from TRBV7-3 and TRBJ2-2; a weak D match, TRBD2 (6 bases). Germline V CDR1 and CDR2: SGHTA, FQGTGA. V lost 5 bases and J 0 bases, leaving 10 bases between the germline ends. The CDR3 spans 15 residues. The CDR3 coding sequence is TGTGCCAGCAGCCCTGGGAGGACGAACACCGGGGAGCTGTTTTTT. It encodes CASSPGRTNTGELFF.

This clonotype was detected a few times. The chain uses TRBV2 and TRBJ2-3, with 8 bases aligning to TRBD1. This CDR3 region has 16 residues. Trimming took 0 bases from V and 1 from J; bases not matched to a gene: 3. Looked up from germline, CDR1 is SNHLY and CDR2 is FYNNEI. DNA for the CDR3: TGTGCCAGCAGTGAAGCGACGGGACAGGGCACAGATACGCAGTATTTT. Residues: CASSEATGQGTDTQYF.

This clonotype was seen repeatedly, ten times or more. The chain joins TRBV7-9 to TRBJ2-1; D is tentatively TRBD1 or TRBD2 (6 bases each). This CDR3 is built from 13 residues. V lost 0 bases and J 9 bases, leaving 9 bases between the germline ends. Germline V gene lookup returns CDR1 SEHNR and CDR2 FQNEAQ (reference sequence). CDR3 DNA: TGTGCCAGCAGCTTAGCGGGGGGCCCTGAGCAGTTCTTC. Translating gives CASSLAGGPEQFF.

CDR3 DNA: TGCGCCAGCAGCCGTACGGACAGGAATAGGGAGGGGGAGCTGTTTTTT. Translating it yields CASSRTDRNREGELFF. The chain combines TRBV5-1 with TRBJ2-2, with 7 bases that match TRBD1. The CDR3 sequence is 16 residues long. V lost 4 bases, J lost 8 bases, and 14 bases stayed unmatched. The germline V gene has CDR1 SGHRS and CDR2 YFSETQ. Full variable domain (outside the CDR3, taken from reference TRBV5-1 and TRBJ2-2): KAGVTQTPRYLIKTRGQQVTLSCSPISGHRSVSWYQQTPGQGLQFLFEYFSETQRNKGNFPGRFSGRQFSNSRSEMNVSTLELGDSALYLCASSRTDRNREGELFFGEGSRLTVL.

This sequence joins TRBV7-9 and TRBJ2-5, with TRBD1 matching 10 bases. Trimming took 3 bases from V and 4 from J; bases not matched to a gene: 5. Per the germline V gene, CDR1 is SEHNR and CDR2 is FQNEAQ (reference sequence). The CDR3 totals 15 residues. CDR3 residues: CASSFGTGEGETQYF. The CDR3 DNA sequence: TGTGCCAGCAGCTTCGGGACAGGGGAGGGAGAGACCCAGTACTTC.

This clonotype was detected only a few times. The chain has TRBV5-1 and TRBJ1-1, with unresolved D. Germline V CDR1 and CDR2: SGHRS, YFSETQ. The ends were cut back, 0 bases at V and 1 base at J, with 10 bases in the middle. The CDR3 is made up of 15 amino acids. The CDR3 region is CASSLVPGPNTEAFF. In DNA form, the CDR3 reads TGCGCCAGCAGCTTGGTCCCAGGCCCGAACACTGAAGCTTTCTTT.